This T cell receptor (beta chain) is from a study of shared clonotypes between healthy human individuals. Points from the study as a whole: Rarefaction revealed incomplete sorted-subset sequencing despite large depth. Non-shared clonotypes displayed generation probabilities falling below those of clonotypes present in all four donors. Memory subsets generally showed smaller estimated richness than naive subsets did.

This clone was detected once. Its specificity is unknown. This CDR3 region has 13 residues. V was trimmed by 3 bases and J by 7 bases, leaving 13 bases between them. Germline loops: CDR1 SQVTM, CDR2 ANQGSEA. Only in-frame clones appear in the TCRdb table, and some are missing; sequencing was by immunoSEQ multiplex PCR. The sample yields about 1.1 million clones, more than 75% seen once. Both subsets, CD45RA+ naive and CD45RA-negative memory, were split from the CD4+ cells. This sequence joins TRBV29-1 and TRBJ2-1; D unresolved. Sequencing was carried out using memory CD4+ T cells from PBMCs. Sample subset: CD45RA-negative fraction. The TCR originated in a young man in good health. Some clones in this sample may be carry-over from other donors' samples. The DNA of the CDR3 is TGCAGCGTTGATGAGAGTTCGCGGAATGAGCAGTTCTTC. It translates to CSVDESSRNEQFF.